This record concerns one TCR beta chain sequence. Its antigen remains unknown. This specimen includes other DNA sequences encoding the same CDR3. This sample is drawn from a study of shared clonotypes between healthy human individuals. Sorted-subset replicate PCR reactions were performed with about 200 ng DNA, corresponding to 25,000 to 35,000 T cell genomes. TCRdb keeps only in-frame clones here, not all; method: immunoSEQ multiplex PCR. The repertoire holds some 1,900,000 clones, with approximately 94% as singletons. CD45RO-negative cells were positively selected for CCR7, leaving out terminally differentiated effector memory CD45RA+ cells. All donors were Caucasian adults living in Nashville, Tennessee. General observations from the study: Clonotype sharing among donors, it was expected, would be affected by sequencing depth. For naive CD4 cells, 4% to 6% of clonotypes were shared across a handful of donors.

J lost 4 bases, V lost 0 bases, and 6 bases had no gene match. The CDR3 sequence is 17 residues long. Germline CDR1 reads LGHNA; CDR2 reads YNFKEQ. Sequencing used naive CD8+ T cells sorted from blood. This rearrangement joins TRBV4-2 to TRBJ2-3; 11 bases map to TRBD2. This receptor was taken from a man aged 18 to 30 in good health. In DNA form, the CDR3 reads TGTGCCAGCAGCCAAGATCCACTAGCGGGGGAGGCAGATACGCAGTATTTT. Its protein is CASSQDPLAGEADTQYF.